There are a few counts of the clone carrying this T cell receptor (beta chain). What it binds is unknown. The source of the sample is a study of T cells in localized non-small cell lung cancer. Findings and caveats of the study: Uninvolved neighboring lung showed the greatest T cell clonality, exceeding tumor. For the top 100 tumor clones, a median roughly 56 also appeared in adjacent lung. Among blood samples, higher T cell density accompanied longer overall survival. Investigators sequenced only a single tumor region, leaving heterogeneity possible.

The data were produced by immunoSEQ multiplex PCR, yet TCRdb's version contains in-frame clones alone and is incomplete. The table records about 21,000 clones, roughly 80% of them present only once. CDR3 length: 12 residues. The V and J ends lost 9 bases and 4 bases respectively, with 9 bases between them. The source material was peripheral blood, sampled before any cancer treatment. This chain uses TRBV6-7 with TRBJ1-4; D perhaps matches TRBD1 (5 bases). TRBV6-7 is filed as an ORF, its function uncertain. This receptor was taken from a man between 40 and 70 years old with stage I lung adenocarcinoma. Here the CDR3 DNA reads TGTGCCAGTTACAGGAATAATGAAAAACTGTTTTTT. This codes for CASYRNNEKLFF.